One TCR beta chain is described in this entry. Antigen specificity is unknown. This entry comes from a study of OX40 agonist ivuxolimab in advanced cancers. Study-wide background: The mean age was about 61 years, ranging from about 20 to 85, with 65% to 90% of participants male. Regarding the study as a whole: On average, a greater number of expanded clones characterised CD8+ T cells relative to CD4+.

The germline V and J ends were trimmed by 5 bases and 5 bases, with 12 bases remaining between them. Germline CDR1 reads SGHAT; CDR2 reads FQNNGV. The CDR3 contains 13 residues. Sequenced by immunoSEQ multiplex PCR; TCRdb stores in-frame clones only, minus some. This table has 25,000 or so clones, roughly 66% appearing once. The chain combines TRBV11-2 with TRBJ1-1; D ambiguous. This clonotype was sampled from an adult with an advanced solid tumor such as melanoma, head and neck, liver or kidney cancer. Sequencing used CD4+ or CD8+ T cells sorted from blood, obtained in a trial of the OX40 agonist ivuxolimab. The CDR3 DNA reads TGTGCCAGCAGCGCTGAGGCGTGGACTGAAGCTTTCTTT. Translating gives CASSAEAWTEAFF.